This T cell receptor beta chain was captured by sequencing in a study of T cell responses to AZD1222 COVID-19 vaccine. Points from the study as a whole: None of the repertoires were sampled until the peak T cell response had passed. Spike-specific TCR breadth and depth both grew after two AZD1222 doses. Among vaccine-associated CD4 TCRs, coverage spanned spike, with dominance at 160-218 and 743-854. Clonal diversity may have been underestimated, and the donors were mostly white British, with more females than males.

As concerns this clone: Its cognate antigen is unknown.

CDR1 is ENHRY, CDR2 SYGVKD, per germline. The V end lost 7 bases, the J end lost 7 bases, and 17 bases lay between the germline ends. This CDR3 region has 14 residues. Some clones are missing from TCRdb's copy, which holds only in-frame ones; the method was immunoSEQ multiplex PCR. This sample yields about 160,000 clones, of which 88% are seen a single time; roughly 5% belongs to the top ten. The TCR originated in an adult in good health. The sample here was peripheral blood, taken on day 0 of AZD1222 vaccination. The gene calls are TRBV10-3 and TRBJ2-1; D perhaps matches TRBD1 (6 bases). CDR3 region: CAIKGGVVKNEQFF. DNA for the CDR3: TGTGCCATCAAAGGGGGAGTGGTAAAGAATGAGCAGTTCTTC.